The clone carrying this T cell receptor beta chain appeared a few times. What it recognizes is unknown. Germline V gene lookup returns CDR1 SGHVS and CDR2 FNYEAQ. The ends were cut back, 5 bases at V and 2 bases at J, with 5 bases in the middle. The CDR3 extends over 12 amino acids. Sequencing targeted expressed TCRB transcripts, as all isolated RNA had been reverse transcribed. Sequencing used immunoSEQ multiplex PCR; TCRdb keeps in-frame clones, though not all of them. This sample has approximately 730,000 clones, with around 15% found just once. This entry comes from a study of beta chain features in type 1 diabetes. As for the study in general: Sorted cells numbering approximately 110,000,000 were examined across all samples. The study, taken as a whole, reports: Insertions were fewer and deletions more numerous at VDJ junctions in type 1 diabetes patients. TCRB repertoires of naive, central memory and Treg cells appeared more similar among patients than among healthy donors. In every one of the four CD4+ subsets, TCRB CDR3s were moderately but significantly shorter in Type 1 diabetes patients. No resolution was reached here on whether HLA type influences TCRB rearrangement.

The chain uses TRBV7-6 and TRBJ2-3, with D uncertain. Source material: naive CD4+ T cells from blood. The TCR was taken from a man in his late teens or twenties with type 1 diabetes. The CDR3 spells CASSQTTDTQYF. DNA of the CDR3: TGTGCCAGCAGCCAAACCACAGATACGCAGTATTTT. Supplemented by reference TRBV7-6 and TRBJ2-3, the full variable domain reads GAGVSQSPRYKVTKRGQDVALRCDPISGHVSLYWYRQALGQGPEFLTYFNYEAQQDKSGLPNDRFSAERPEGSISTLTIQRTEQRDSAMYRCASSQTTDTQYFGPGTRLTVL.